This passage covers 7 T cell receptor beta chains from one sample sequenced in a study of shared clonotypes between healthy human individuals. TCRdb's copy holds only in-frame clones and misses some; the assay was immunoSEQ multiplex PCR. Counted here are around 700,000 clones, 60% to 75% occurring once; the ten biggest clones make up 1.5% to 2%. Material: memory CD4+ T cells sorted from blood. Subset reported: CD45RA-negative fraction. The source of these receptors is a woman aged 30 to 39 in good health.

This clone was observed a single time. The rearrangement links TRBV5-6 to TRBJ1-4, with 9 bases that match TRBD1. The trim removed 2 bases at V and 5 bases at J, leaving 4 bases unmatched. CDR1 is SGHDT, CDR2 YYEEEE, per germline. The CDR3 length is 15 residues. The CDR3 reads CASSLRGQGNEKLFF. The CDR3 bases are TGTGCCAGCAGCTTACGGGGACAGGGAAATGAAAAACTGTTTTTT.

This clone was seen once. This chain links TRBV27 with TRBJ2-3; TRBD2 agrees at 7 bases. CDR1 and CDR2 (germline): MNHEY, SMNVEV (reference sequence). This CDR3 contains 15 residues. Germline trimming cut 5 bases from V and 4 bases from J; bases unmatched to any gene: 9. In DNA form, the CDR3 reads TGTGCCAGCAGTACAAGCGGGAATTCAGCAGATACGCAGTATTTT. Protein: CASSTSGNSADTQYF.

V is TRBV2 and J is TRBJ2-5; possible D gene TRBD1, 5 bases. The CDR3 extends over 15 amino acids. V was clipped by 2 bases and J by 1 base, with 11 bases between them. Germline-derived CDR1 and CDR2 are SNHLY and FYNNEI. CDR3: CASSEFKGAQETQYF. The CDR3 DNA reads TGTGCCAGCAGTGAATTCAAAGGGGCCCAAGAGACCCAGTACTTC.

The rearrangement uses TRBV6-6 and TRBJ1-2, with D unclear. Trimming took 0 bases from V and 2 from J, leaving 7 bases between them. The CDR3 covers 14 residues. CDR1 and CDR2 from the germline V gene are MNHNY and SVGAGI (reference sequence). The CDR3 protein is CASSYSGSNYGYTF. The CDR3 coding sequence is TGTGCCAGCAGTTACTCTGGGTCCAACTATGGCTACACCTTC.

The chain recombines TRBV6-1 with TRBJ1-5; D not certain. Germline CDR1 and CDR2: MNHNS and SASEGT. The CDR3 extends over 15 amino acids. V lost 1 base to trimming and J lost 4 bases, with 11 bases between them. The CDR3: CASSEGQVPNQPQHF. CDR3 coding DNA: TGTGCCAGCAGTGAAGGGCAGGTCCCTAATCAGCCCCAGCATTTT.

The CDR3 bases are TGTGCCAGCTCACCAGAGAGGGAAAGTGGCTACACCTTC. Its translation is CASSPERESGYTF. This rearrangement joins TRBV18 to TRBJ1-2; D is unclear. Germline-derived CDR1 and CDR2 are KGHSH and LQKENI. V lost 2 bases, J lost 7 bases, and 11 bases lay in between. The CDR3 contains 13 residues.

The chain is built from TRBV2 and TRBJ2-2, with D possibly being TRBD2 (6 bases). V was trimmed by 8 bases and J by 2 bases, leaving 12 bases between them. Germline lookup yields CDR1 SNHLY and CDR2 FYNNEI. This CDR3 spans 14 amino acids. The CDR3 is CASQRESNTGELFF. The CDR3 bases are TGTGCCAGCCAACGGGAGTCAAACACCGGGGAGCTGTTTTTT.